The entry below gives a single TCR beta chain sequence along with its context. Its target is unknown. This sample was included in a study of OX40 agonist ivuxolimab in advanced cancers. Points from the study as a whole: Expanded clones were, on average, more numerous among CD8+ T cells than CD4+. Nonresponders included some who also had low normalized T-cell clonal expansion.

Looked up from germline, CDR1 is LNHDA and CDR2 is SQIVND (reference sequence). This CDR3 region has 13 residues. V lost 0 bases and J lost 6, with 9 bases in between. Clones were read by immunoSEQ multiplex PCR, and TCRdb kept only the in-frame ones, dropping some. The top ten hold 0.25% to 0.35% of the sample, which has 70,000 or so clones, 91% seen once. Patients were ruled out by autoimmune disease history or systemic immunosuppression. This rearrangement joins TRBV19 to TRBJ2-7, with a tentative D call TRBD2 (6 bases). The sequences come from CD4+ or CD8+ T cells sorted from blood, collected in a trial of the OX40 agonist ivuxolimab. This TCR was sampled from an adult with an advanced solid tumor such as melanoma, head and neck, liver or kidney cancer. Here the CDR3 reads CASSIDLGGEQYF. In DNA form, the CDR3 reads TGTGCCAGTAGTATAGATCTCGGGGGCGAGCAGTACTTC.